Described below is a single T cell receptor beta chain sequence and its context. The CDR3 is 14 amino acids. The V segment lost 5 bases and the J segment 3 bases; nucleotides outside the gene matches: 6. Germline V gene lookup returns CDR1 SGHRS and CDR2 YFSETQ. This specimen belongs to a study of blood T cell repertoires in COVID-19. Study-level information: The origin of the acute and convalescent COVID-19 samples was the United States, Italy and Spain. The analysed material was cDNA or gDNA that came from T cells, B-cell-depleted T cells, or PBMCs.

The authors' processing: Amplification from reference gene primers served as the basis for estimated nucleated cell counts. Profiled with immunoSEQ multiplex PCR; TCRdb holds only in-frame clones, not every one. From that table come the V and J calls and clone size; the DNA was used to work out D and trimming. The sample consists of 60,000 to 85,000 clones, approximately 79% of them appearing once. The source material was peripheral blood. The chain combines TRBV5-1 with TRBJ2-5; TRBD2 matches 8 bases. The receptor's source is a woman aged 55-69 years with acute or convalescent COVID-19. The CDR3 region has the DNA TGCGCCAGCAGGGATAGCGGGGCCAAAGAGACCCAGTACTTC. Amino acids: CASRDSGAKETQYF. The full variable domain, completed using reference TRBV5-1 and TRBJ2-5, is KAGVTQTPRYLIKTRGQQVTLSCSPISGHRSVSWYQQTPGQGLQFLFEYFSETQRNKGNFPGRFSGRQFSNSRSEMNVSTLELGDSALYLCASRDSGAKETQYFGPGTRLLVL.